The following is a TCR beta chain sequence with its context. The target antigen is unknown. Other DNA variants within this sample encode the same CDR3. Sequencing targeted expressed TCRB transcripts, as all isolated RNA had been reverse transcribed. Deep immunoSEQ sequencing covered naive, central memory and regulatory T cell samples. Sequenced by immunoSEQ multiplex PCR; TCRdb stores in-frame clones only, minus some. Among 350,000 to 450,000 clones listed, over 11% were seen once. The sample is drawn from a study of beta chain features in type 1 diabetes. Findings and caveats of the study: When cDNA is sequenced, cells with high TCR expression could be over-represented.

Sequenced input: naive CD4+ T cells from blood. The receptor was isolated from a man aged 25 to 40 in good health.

CDR3 DNA: TGCGCCAGCAGCTTGGATCGGTACGAGCAGTACTTC. This translates into CASSLDRYEQYF. The chain combines TRBV5-1 with TRBJ2-7; D call uncertain. The CDR3 loop spans 12 amino acids. Germline CDR1 reads SGHRS; CDR2 reads YFSETQ. V was pared by 0 bases and J by 4 bases, with 5 bases between.